Reported below is one TCR beta chain. Its antigen is still unknown. This record comes from a study of blood T cells in healthy people across ages. Overall study findings and caveats: Strong correlation was found linking TCR beta diversity to naive T cell percentage.

PCR was performed a second time for roughly 6 to 12 cycles using a sample-barcoded 5' primer and a J-beta primer mix. A single record per CDR3 protein comes from TCRdb applying MiXCR to the 5' RACE reads. The table has hundreds of thousands of distinct CDR3 sequences, 50% to 65% seen once. V was clipped by 1 base and J by 4 bases; unmatched bases: 4. The germline CDR1 and CDR2 sequences are MNHNS and SASEGT. This CDR3 is 15 amino acids long. Source material: blood. The receptor's source is a man older than 75 in good health. The chain has TRBV6-1 and TRBJ2-5; 9 bases align to TRBD2. The CDR3 region is CASSEGLAGRETQYF. DNA of the CDR3: TGTGCCAGCAGTGAAGGTCTAGCGGGAAGAGAGACCCAGTACTTC.